The clone carrying this T cell receptor beta chain occurred many times. This specimen belongs to a study of low-dose radiotherapy and immunotherapy resistance in tumors. TRAV- and TRBV-specific primers were used for first-strand cDNA, which covered alpha and beta chains. TCRs underwent around 20 PCR cycles of amplification with a constant-region primer and V-primer adapter. TCRdb re-analysed the reads in MiXCR, keeping a single row per CDR3 protein. Of 75,000 to 95,000 distinct CDR3 sequences in the sample, 20% to 25% are singletons; the top ten hold 9.5% to 15%. The time point: after trial treatment. Treatment reported: LDRT plus nivolumab, ipilimumab, low-dose cyclophosphamide and aspirin (RACIN trial). Tumors of eligible patients were advanced, solid and lacking tumor-infiltrating lymphocytes. The CDR3 consists of 15 residues. Trimming pared 6 bases from V and 3 bases from J, leaving 18 bases between. Germline assignment: CDR1 DFQATT and CDR2 SNEGSKA (reference sequence).

This receptor was taken from a female donor with ovarian cancer. Sample: PBMCs, taken after low-dose radiotherapy plus immunotherapy. The genes are TRBV20-1 and TRBJ2-1; perhaps TRBD2 as D (6 bases). CDR3 sequence (DNA): TGCAGTGCCAGACTAGTTAAAGAAGGCTACAATGAGCAGTTCTTC. This translates into CSARLVKEGYNEQFF.